Sequencing of this T cell receptor (beta chain) was carried out in a study of identical twins. CDR3 length equals 15 residues. Germline loops: CDR1 MDHEN, CDR2 SYDVKM. Trimming removed 3 bases at V and 11 bases at J, with 20 bases between. Study-wide points: Diverse VJ usage suggested most zero-insertion clonotypes were not invariant T cells. Monozygotic twin pairs showed more out-of-frame TCR alpha sharing than models estimated.

TCRdb re-called the 5' RACE reads with MiXCR, one entry per CDR3 protein. This table has 1.5 million to 2 million distinct CDR3 sequences, under 35% appearing once. This clonotype was detected a few times. The antigen is not known. The J gene is TRBJ2-1, the V gene TRBV28; D gene unclear. This clonotype was obtained from a newborn girl in good health. The material sequenced was cord blood. This CDR3 is CASSFSSTPPPKQFF. In DNA, the CDR3 is TGTGCCAGCAGTTTTAGTAGCACCCCGCCACCCAAGCAGTTCTTC.